A selection of T cell receptor beta chains follows, all from one sample in a study of CD8+ T cells in alopecia areata. The protocol was immunoSEQ multiplex PCR, while the TCRdb copy is restricted to in-frame clones and leaves out a portion. The table lists 75,000 to 100,000 clones, around 38% of them singletons. The sequencing sample was made of CD4+ T cells sorted from blood. The receptors derive from a human donor with alopecia areata. Each CDR3 is given without its conserved first and last residue. Fields, in order: V gene, CDR3 protein.

TRBV4-1 ASSQEPARAGANVLT
TRBV29-1 SVQGNTEAF
TRBV7-9 ASSPKGDSYTDTQY
TRBV5-4 ASSLAPGSSQETQY
TRBV7-8 ASSSGHSSYEQY
TRBV15 ATSPRSGTLAKNIQY
TRBV30 AWSPRTGGRGELF
TRBV6-5 ATYRGLLDNEQF
TRBV6-6 ASSSRGGITNYGYT
TRBV28 ASSGSGRVSYNEQF
TRBV5-1 ASSQRLGIGLADTYNEQF
TRBV28 ASSSSPGQGNPGELF
TRBV30 AWSVRQRTRELF
TRBV7-9 ASSLSRESATGELF
TRBV28 ASSLVQDNQPQH
TRBV7-8 ASSPNRLEQY
TRBV18 ASSREQDYYGYT
TRBV7-2 ASSFRTPPEQY
TRBV4-1 ASSPGGGNTRNEQY
TRBV2 ASRAGTSRETQY
TRBV2 ASSDAGSGANVLT
TRBV7-2 ATREGGSKNIQY
TRBV28 ASRNRGRNDGYT
TRBV4-2 ASSQDRSPDPDTQY
TRBV5-1 ASSLWTSGMADTQY
TRBV29-1 SVDRTGDSIRGTGELF
TRBV5-1 ASSLATAQETQY
TRBV5-1 ASTRTGYEQY
TRBV9 ASSVVSSGTSGQY
TRBV5-1 ASSSQGIDTQY
TRBV11-2 ASSLGIGVEQY
TRBV4-1 ASSQDEGRTGELF
TRBV30 AWSVVYEQY
TRBV11-2 ASSLEGTVENIQY
TRBV4-3 ASSHEQGSGANVLT
TRBV2 ASSEARTDGQPQH
TRBV28 ASSLAGQGLETQY
TRBV5-1 ASSLVLASEQF
TRBV29-1 SFEGDTQY
TRBV11-2 ASSLRGNGPGANVLT